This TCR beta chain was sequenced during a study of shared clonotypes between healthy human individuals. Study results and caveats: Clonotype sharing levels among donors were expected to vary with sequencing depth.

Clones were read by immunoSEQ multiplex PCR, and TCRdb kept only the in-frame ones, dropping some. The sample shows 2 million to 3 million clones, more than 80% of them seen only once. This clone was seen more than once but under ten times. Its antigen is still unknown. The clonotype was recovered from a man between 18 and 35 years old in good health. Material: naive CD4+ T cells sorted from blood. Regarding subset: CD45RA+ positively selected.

CDR3 bases: TGTGCCTGCGGGACACCTAACACTGAAGCTTTCTTT. Protein: CACGTPNTEAFF. V usage is TRBV30 and J usage is TRBJ1-1, with TRBD1 as a possible D gene (6 bases). Germline V gene sequence: CDR1 GTSNPN, CDR2 SVGIG (reference sequence). The CDR3 contains 12 residues. V was pared by 6 bases and J by 2 bases, with 10 bases between.